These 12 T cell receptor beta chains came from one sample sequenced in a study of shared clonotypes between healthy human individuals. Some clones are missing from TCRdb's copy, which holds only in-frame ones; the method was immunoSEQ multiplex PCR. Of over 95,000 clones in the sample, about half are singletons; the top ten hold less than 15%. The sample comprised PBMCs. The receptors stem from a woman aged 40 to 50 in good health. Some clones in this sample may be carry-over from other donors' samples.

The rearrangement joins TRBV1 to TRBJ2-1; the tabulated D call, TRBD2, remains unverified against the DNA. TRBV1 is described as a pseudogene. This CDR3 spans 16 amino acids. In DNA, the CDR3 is TGCACCAGCAGCCCTAGAGCGGGGGTCTCCTACAATGAGCAGTTCTTC. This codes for CTSSPRAGVSYNEQFF.

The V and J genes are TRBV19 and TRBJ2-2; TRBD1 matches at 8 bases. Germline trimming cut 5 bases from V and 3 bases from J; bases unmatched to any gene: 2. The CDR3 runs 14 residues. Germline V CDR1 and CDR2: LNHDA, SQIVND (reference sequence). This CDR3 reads CASSGQGYTGELFF. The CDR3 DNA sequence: TGTGCCAGTAGTGGACAGGGTTACACCGGGGAGCTGTTTTTT. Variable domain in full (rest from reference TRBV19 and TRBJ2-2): DGGITQSPKYLFRKEGQNVTLSCEQNLNHDAMYWYRQDPGQGLRLIYYSQIVNDFQKGDIAEGYSVSREKKESFPLTVTSAQKNPTAFYLCASSGQGYTGELFFGEGSRLTVL.

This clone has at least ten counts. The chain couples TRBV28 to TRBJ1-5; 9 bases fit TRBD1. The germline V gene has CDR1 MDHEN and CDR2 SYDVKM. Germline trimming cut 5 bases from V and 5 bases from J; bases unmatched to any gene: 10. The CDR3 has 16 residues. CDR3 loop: CASSMAIQGADQPQHF. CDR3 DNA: TGTGCCAGCAGTATGGCCATACAGGGGGCTGATCAGCCCCAGCATTTT.

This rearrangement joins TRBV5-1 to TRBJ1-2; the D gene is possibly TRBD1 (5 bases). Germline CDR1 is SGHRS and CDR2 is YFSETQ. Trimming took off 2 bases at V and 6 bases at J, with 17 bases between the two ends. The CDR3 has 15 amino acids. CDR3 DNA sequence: TGCGCCAGCAGCTTAGAAGGACATAACTCAGATGGCTACACCTTC. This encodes CASSLEGHNSDGYTF.

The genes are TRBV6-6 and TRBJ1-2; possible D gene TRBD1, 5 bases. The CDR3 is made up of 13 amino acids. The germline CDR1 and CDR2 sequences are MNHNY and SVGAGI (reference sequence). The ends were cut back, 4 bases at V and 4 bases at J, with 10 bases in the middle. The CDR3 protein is CASSLGAAYGYTF. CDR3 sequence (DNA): TGTGCCAGCAGTTTAGGGGCAGCCTATGGCTACACCTTC.

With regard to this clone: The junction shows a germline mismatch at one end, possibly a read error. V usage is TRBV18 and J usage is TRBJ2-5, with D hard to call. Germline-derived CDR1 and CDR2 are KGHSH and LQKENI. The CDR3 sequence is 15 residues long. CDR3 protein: CASSPSYQVQETRYF. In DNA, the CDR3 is TGTGCCAGCTCACCCTCCTATCAAGTCCAAGAGACCCGGTACTTC.

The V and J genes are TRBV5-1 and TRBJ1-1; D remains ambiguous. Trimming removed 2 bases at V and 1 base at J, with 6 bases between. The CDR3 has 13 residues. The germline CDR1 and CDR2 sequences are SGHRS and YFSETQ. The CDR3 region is CASSFFRNTEAFF. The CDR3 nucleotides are TGCGCCAGCAGCTTTTTCAGGAACACTGAAGCTTTCTTT.

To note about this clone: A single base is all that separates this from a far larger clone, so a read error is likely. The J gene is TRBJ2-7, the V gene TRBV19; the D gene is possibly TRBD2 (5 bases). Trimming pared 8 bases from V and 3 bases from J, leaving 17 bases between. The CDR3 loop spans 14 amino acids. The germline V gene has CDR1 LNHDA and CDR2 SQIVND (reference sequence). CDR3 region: CASSNFGRGYEQYF. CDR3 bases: TGTGCCAGTTCGAACTTTGGTCGGGGCTACGAGCAGTACTTC.

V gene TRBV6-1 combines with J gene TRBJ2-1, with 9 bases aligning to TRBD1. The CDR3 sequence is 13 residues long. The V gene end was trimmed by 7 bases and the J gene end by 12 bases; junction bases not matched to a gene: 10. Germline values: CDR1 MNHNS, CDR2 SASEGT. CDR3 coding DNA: TGTGCCAGCAACCGGGACAGGGATTTAGGGCAGTTCTTC. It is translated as CASNRDRDLGQFF.

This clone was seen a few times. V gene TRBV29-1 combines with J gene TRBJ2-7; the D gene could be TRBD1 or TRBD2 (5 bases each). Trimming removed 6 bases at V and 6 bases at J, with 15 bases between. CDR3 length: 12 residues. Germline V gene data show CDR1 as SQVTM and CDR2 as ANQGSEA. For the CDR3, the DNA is TGCAGCGTCCGGGACGGAACCTGCGAGCAGTACTTC. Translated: CSVRDGTCEQYF.

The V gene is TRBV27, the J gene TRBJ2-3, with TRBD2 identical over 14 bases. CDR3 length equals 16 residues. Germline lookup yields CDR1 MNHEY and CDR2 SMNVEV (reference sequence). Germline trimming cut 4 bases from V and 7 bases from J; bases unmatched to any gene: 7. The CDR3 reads CASSSRLAGGPNTQYF. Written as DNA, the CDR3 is TGTGCCAGCAGTTCCCGACTAGCGGGAGGGCCAAATACGCAGTATTTT.

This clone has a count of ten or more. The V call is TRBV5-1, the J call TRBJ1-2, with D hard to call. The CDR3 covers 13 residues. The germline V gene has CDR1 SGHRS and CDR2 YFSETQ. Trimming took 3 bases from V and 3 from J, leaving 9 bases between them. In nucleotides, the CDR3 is TGCGCCAGCAGCTCGGGTTCCCACTATGGCTACACCTTC. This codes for CASSSGSHYGYTF. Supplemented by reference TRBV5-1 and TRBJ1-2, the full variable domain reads KAGVTQTPRYLIKTRGQQVTLSCSPISGHRSVSWYQQTPGQGLQFLFEYFSETQRNKGNFPGRFSGRQFSNSRSEMNVSTLELGDSALYLCASSSGSHYGYTFGSGTRLTVV.